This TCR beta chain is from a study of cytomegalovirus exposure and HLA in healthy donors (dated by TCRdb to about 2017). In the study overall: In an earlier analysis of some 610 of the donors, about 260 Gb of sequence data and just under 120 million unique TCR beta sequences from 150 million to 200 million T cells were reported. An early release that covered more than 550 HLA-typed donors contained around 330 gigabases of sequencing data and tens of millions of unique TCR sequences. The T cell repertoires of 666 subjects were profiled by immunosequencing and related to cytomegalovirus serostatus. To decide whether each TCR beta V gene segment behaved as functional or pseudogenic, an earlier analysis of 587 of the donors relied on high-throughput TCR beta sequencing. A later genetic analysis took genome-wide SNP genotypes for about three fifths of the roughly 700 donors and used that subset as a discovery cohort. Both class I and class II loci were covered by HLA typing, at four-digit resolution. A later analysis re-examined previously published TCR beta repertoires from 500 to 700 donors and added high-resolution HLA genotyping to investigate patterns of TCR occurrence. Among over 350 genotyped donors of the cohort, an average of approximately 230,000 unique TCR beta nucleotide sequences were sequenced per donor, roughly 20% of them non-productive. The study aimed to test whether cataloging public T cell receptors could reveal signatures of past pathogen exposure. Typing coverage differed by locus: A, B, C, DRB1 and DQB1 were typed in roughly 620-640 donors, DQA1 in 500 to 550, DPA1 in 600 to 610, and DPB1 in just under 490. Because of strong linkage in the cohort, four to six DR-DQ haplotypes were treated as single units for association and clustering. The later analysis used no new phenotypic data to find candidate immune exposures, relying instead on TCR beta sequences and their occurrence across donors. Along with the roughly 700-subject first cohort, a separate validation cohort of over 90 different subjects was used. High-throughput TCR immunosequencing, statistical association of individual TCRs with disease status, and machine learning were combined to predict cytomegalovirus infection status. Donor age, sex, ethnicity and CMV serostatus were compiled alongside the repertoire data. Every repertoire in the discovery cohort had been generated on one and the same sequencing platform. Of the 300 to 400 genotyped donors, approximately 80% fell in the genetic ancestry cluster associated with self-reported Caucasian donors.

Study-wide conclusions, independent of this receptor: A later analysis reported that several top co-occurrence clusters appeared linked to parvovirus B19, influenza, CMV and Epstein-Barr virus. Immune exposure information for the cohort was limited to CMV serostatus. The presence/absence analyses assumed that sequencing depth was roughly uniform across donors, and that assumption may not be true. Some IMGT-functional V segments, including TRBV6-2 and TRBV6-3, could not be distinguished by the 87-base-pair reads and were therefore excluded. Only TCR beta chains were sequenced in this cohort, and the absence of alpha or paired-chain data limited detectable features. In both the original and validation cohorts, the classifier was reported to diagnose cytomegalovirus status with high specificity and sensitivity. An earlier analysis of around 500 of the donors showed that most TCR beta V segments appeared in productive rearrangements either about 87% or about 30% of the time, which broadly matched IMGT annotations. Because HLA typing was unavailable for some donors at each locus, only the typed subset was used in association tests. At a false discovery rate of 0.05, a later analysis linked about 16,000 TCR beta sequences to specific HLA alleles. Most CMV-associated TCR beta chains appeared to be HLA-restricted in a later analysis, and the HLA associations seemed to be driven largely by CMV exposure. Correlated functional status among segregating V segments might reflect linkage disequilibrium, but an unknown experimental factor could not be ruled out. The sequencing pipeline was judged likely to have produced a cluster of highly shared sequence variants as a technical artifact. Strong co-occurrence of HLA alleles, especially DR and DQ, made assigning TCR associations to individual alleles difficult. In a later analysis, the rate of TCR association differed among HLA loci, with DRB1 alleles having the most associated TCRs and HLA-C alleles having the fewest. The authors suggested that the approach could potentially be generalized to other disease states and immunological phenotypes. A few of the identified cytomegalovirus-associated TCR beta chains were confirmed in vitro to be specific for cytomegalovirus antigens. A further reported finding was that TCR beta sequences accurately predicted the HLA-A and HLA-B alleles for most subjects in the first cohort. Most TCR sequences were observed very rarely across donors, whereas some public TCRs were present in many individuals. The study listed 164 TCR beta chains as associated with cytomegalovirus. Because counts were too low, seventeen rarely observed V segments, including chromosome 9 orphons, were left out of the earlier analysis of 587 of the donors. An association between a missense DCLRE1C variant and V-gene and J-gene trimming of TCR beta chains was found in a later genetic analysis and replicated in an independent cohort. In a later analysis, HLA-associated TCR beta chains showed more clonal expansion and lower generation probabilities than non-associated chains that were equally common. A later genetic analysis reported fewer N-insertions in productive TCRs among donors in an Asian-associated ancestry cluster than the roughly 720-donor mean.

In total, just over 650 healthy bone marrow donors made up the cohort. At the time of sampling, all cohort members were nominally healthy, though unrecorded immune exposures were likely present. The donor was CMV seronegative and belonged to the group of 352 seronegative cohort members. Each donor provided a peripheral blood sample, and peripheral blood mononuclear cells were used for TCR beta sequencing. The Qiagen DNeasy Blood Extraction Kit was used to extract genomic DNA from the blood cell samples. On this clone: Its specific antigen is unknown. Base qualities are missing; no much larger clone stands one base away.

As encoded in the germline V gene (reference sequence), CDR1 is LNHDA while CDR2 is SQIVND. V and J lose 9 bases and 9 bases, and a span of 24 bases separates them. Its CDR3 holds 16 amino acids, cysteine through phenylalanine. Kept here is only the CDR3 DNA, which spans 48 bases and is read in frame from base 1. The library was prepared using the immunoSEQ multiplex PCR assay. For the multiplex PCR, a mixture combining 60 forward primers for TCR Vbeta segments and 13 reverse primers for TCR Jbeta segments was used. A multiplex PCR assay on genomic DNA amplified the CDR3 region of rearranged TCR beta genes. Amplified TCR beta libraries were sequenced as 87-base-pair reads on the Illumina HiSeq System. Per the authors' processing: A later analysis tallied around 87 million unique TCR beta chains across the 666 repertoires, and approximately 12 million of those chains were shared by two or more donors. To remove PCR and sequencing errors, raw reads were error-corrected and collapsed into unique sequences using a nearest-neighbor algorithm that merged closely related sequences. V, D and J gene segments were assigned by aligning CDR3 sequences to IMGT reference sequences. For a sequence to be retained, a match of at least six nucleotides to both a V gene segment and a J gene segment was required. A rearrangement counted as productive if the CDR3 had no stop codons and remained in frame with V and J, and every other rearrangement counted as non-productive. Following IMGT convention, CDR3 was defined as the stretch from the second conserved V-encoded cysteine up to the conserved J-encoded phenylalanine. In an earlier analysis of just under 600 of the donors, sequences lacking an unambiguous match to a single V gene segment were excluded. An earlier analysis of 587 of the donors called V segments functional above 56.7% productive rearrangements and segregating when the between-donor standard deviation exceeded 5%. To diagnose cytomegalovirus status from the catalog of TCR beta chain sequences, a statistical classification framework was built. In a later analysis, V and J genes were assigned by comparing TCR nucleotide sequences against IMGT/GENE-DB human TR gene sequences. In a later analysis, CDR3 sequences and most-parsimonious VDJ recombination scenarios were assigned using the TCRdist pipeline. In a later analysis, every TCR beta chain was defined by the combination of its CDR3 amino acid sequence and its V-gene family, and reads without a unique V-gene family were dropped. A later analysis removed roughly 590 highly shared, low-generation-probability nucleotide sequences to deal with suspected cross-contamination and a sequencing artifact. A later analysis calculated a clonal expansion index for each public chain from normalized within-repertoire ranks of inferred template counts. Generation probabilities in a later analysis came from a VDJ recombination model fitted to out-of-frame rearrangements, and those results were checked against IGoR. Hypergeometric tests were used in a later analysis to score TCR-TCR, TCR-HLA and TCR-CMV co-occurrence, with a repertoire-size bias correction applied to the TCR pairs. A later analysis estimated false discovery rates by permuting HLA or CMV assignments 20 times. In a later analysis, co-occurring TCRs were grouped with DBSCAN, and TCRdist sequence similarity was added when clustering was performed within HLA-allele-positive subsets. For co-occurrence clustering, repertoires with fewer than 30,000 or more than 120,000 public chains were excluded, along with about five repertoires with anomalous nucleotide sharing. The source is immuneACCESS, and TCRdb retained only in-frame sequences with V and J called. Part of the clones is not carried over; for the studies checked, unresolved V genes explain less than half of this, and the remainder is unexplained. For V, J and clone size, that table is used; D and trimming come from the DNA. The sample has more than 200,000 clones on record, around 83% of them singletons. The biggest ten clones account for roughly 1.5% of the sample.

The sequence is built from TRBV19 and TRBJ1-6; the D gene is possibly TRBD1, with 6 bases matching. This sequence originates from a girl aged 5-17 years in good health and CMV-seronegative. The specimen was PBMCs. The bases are TGTGCCAGGGCTGGACAGAGCCCTCCTGGAGGTTCACCCCTCCACTTT. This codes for CARAGQSPPGGSPLHF.